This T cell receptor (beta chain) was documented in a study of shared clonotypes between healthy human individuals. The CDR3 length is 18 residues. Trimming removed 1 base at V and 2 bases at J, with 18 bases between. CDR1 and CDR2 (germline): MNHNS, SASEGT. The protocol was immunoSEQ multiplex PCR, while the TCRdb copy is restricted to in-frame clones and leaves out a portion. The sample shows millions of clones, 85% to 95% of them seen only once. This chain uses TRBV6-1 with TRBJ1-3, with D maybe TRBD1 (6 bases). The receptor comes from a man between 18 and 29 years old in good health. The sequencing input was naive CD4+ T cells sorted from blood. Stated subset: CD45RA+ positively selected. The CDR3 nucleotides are TGTGCCAGCAGTGAAGGGTGGCCGGGACAAGAGACTGGAAACACCATATATTTT. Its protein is CASSEGWPGQETGNTIYF.